This T cell receptor (beta chain) was retrieved from a study of cytomegalovirus exposure and HLA in healthy donors. Study-level information: There were tens of millions of unique TCRs (from HLA-typed donors) in an early data release. Within the Caucasian-associated ancestry cluster were 81% of the approximately 370 genotyped donors.

The PCR made use of 60 Vbeta and 13 Jbeta primers. The repertoire was sequenced with immunoSEQ multiplex PCR; TCRdb's copy has only in-frame clones and lacks some. The data show just over 200,000 clones, around 70% seen once. Remarks on this clone: What it recognizes is unknown.

J gave up 6 bases and V 4 bases, and 2 bases lay outside the gene matches. The CDR3 extends over 14 amino acids. The germline gives CDR1 MNHNY, CDR2 SVGAGI (reference sequence). Study observations and caveats: It was assumed in the presence/absence analyses that sequencing depth was roughly uniform across donors.

V usage is TRBV6-6 and J usage is TRBJ1-3, with TRBD1 matching over 11 bases. The specimen sequenced was PBMCs. The TCR originated in a man in his forties or fifties in good health and CMV-seropositive. CDR3 protein: CASSWTGGANTIYF. For the CDR3, the DNA is TGTGCCAGCAGTTGGACAGGGGGCGCAAACACCATATATTTT.